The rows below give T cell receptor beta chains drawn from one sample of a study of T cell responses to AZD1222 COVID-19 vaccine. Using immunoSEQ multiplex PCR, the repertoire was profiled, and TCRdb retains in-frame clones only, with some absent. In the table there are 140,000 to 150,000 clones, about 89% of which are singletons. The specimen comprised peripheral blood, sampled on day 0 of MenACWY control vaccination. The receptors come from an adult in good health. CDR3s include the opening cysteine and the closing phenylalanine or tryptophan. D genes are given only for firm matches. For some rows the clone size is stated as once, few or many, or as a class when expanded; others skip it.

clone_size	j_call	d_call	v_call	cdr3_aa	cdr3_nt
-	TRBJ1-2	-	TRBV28	CASSHESYGYTF	TGTGCCAGCAGTCATGAGAGCTATGGCTACACCTTC
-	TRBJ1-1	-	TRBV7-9	CASSLVGRRNTEAFF	TGTGCCAGCAGCTTAGTGGGGAGGAGGAACACTGAAGCTTTCTTT
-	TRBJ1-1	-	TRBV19	CASRLGEGTEAFF	TGTGCCAGTAGACTGGGGGAAGGCACTGAAGCTTTCTTT
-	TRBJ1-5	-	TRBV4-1	CASSQEGQPNQPQHF	TGCGCCAGCAGCCAAGAGGGCCAGCCGAATCAGCCCCAGCATTTT
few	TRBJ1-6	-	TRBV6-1	CASSEQDNSPLHF	TGTGCCAGCAGTGAACAGGATAATTCACCCCTCCACTTT
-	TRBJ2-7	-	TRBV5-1	CASSLSGLREQYF	TGCGCCAGCAGCCTCAGTGGGCTCCGGGAGCAGTACTTC
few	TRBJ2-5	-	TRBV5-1	CASSLGEWKTQYF	TGCGCCAGCAGCTTGGGGGAATGGAAGACCCAGTACTTC
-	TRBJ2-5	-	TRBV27	CASSLTAPPQETQYF	TGTGCCAGCAGTTTGACAGCCCCACCCCAAGAGACCCAGTACTTC
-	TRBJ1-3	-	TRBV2	CASSVPPTGGNTIYF	TGTGCCAGCAGTGTGCCTCCAACGGGGGGAAACACCATATATTTT
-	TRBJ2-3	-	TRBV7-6	CASSLALAPGGVNTQYF	TGTGCCAGCAGCTTAGCGCTGGCTCCAGGGGGGGTGAATACGCAGTATTTT
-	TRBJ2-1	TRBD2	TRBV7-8	CASSFGLAGDEQFF	TGTGCCAGCAGCTTCGGGCTAGCGGGAGATGAGCAGTTCTTC
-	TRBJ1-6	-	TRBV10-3	CAISNYNSPLHF	TGTGCCATCAGTAATTATAATTCACCCCTCCACTTT
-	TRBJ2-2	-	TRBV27	CASSPRRGPHTGELFF	TGTGCCAGCAGTCCCCGAAGGGGCCCGCACACCGGGGAGCTGTTTTTT
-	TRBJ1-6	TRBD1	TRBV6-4	CASSDQQGNSPLHF	TGTGCCAGCAGTGACCAACAGGGGAATTCACCCCTCCACTTT
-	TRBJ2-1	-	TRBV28	CASSLPPYGNEQFF	TGTGCCAGCAGTTTACCTCCATACGGGAATGAGCAGTTCTTC
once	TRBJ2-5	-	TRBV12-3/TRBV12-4	CASSLGETQYF	TGTGCCAGCAGTTTAGGAGAGACCCAGTACTTC
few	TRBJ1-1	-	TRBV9	CASSVGAGRVGVNTEAFF	TGTGCCAGCAGCGTAGGAGCGGGCAGGGTCGGGGTGAACACTGAAGCTTTCTTT
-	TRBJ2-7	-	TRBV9	CASSPHYEQYF	TGTGCCAGCAGCCCCCACTACGAGCAGTACTTC
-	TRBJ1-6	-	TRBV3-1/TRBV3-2	CASSQDGPSYNSPLHF	TGTGCCAGCAGCCAAGACGGGCCGTCGTATAATTCACCCCTCCACTTT
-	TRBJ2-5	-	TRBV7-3	CASSLVKGETQYF	TGTGCCAGCAGTCTGGTTAAAGGAGAGACCCAGTACTTC
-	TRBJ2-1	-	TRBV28	CASSSLPIGHFYNEQFF	TGTGCCAGCAGTTCCCTCCCGATTGGACACTTCTACAATGAGCAGTTCTTC
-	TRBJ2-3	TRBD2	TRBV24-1	CATSPSGGPDTQYF	TGTGCCACCAGTCCTAGCGGGGGGCCAGATACGCAGTATTTT
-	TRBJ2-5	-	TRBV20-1	CSAIPGQTQYF	TGCAGTGCAATTCCGGGGCAGACCCAGTACTTC
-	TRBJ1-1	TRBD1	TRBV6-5	CASSYPKQGAQTEAFF	TGTGCCAGCAGTTACCCCAAACAGGGGGCGCAAACTGAAGCTTTCTTT
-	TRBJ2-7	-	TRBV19	CASSTPGVPYEQYF	TGTGCCAGTAGTACCCCGGGAGTACCCTACGAGCAGTACTTC
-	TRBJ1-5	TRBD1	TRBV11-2	CASSFQGGQPQHF	TGTGCCAGCAGCTTCCAGGGGGGGCAGCCCCAGCATTTT
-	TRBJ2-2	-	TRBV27	CASRVTGGELFF	TGTGCCAGCAGGGTCACGGGCGGGGAGCTGTTTTTT
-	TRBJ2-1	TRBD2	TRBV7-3	CASSPGGRAGNEQFF	TGCGCCAGCAGCCCGGGGGGGAGGGCCGGCAATGAGCAGTTCTTC
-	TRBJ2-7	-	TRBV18	CASSPPSGAYEQYF	TGTGCCAGCTCACCACCGTCCGGGGCCTACGAGCAGTACTTC
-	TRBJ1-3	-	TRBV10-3	CAISESIGAGNTIYF	TGTGCCATCAGTGAGTCGATTGGGGCTGGAAACACCATATATTTT
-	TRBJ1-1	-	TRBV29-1	CSAGGGLFEAFF	TGCAGCGCCGGGGGAGGGCTTTTTGAAGCTTTCTTT
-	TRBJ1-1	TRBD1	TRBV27	CASSLQGGPEAFF	TGTGCCAGCAGTTTGCAGGGGGGGCCTGAAGCTTTCTTT
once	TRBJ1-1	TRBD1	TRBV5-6	CASRLTGLNTEAFF	TGTGCCAGCAGGTTGACAGGGCTCAACACTGAAGCTTTCTTT
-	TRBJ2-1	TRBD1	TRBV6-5	CASSLQGNEQFF	TGTGCCAGCAGCCTACAGGGGAATGAGCAGTTCTTC
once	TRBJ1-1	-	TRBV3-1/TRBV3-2	CASSQGLGTANTEAFF	TGTGCCAGCAGCCAAGGACTCGGGACGGCGAACACTGAAGCTTTCTTT
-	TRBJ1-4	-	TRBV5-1	CASSLRDWGGLNEKLFF	TGCGCCAGCAGCCTACGCGACTGGGGGGGCCTTAATGAAAAACTGTTTTTT
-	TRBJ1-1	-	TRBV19	CASSSLSSYRTEAFF	TGTGCCAGTAGTTCCCTAAGCAGTTACCGGACTGAAGCTTTCTTT
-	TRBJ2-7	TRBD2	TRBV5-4	CASSLASGGYEQYF	TGTGCCAGCAGCTTGGCTAGCGGGGGTTACGAGCAGTACTTC
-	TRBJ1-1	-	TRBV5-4	CASSSGLGRGTEAFF	TGTGCCAGCAGCTCGGGTCTCGGGAGGGGAACTGAAGCTTTCTTT
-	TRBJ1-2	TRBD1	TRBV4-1	CASSQATGTAMYGYTF	TGCGCCAGCAGCCAAGCAACCGGGACAGCGATGTATGGCTACACCTTC
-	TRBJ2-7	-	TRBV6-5	CASSTSPYEQYF	TGTGCCAGCAGTACATCCCCCTACGAGCAGTACTTC
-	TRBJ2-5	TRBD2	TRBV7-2	CASTPGGAGQETQYF	TGTGCCAGCACCCCGGGGGGGGCAGGCCAAGAGACCCAGTACTTC
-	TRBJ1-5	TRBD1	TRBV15	CATSSRRVQGTNQPQHF	TGTGCCACCAGCTCACGGAGGGTACAGGGGACGAATCAGCCCCAGCATTTT
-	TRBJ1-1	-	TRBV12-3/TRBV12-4	CASSLDGNTEAFF	TGTGCCAGCAGTTTGGACGGGAACACTGAAGCTTTCTTT
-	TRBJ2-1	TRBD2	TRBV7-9	CASSLAMGAGTYNEQFF	TGTGCCAGCAGCTTAGCGATGGGAGCGGGAACCTACAATGAGCAGTTCTTC
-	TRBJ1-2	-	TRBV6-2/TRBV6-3	CASSWTVGYGYTF	TGTGCCAGCAGTTGGACGGTGGGGTATGGCTACACCTTC
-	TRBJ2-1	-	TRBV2	CASRPQVWNEQFF	TGTGCCAGCAGACCCCAAGTATGGAATGAGCAGTTCTTC